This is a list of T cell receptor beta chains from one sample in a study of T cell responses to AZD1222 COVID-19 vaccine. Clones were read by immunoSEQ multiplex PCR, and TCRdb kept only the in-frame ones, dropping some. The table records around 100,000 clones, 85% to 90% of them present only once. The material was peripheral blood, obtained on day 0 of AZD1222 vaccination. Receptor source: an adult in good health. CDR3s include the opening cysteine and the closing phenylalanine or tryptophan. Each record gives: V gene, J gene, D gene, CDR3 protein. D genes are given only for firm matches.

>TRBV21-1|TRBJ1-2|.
CASSKAGDSIPRDF
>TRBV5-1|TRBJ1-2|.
CASSLYARNYGYTF
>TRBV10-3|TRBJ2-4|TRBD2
CAISAPYFSGGDNIQYF
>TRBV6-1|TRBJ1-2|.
CASSEAGGAFYGYTF
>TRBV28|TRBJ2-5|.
CASNPGTQAETQYF
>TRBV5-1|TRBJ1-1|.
CASSFLQVPNTEAFF
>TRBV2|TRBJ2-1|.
CASRVEEGSYNEQFF
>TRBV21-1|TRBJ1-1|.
CASSSPGQGSTEAFF
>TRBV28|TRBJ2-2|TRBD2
CASSLWRLAGGPGELFF
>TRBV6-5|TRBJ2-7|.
CASSRQGFSSYEQYF
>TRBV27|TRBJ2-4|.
CARVTGKGAKNIQYF
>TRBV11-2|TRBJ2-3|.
CASSLSRLRGTDTQYF
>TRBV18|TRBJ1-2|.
CASSRPILLGQWNYGYTF
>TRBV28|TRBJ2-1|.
CASSRDTPAFF
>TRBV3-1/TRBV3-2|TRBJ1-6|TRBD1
CASSSGTGNSPLHF
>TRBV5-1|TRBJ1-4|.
CASSRGHGPNEKLFF
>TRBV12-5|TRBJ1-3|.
CASGKNQGSSGNTIYF
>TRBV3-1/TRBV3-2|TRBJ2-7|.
CASSQVSKGSHEQYF
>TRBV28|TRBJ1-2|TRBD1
CASSLGTGRLNYGYTF
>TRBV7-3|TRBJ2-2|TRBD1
CASSAEYWDRELFF
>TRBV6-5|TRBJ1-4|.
CASSTHATNEKLFF
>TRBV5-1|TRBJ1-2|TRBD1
CASSDGTENYGYTF
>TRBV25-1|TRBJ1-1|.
CASSLSRTEAFF
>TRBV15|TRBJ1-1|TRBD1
CATRAGGFGNTEAFF
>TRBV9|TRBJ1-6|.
CASSADSGDSPLHF
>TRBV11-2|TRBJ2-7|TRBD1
CASGTWDSLYEQYF
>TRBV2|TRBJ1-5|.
CASSDGGNQPQHF
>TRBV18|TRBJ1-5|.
CASSPRDGSNQPQHF
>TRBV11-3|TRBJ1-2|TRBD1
CASSPRIQGADGYTF
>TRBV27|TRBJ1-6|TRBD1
CASSFGQGGLHF
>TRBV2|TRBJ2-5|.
CASNTQRQETQYF
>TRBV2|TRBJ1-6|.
CASSPSDSLNSPLHF
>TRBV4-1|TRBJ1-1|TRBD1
CASSLRDRVSEAFF
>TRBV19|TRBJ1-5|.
CASSMEGYSNQPQHF
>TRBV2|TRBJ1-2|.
CASSASGYGYTF
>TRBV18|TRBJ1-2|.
CASSPQERPQGGYTF
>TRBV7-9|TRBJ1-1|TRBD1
CASRRDRHSLNTEAFF
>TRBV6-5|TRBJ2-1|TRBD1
CASSRTGPFNEQFF
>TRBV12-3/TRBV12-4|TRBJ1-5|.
CASRAGTQPQHF
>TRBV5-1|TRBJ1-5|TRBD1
CASSRTGSQPQHF
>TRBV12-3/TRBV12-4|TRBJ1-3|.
CASGGTAGNTIYF
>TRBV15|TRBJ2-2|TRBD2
CATSRSGLAGGNTGELFF
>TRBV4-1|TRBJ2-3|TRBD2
CASSPGTSGGTDTQYF
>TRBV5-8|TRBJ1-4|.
CASSLAAMVGEKLFF
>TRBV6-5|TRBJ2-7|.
CASRFLEQYF
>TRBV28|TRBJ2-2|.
CASSLTSGSDTWDTGELFF
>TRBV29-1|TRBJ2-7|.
CSVSISGATSAEQYF
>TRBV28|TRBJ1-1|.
CASSSQGRTEAFF
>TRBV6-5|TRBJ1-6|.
CASRPRGVYNSPLHF
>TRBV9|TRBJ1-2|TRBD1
CASSVGQGAYGYTF
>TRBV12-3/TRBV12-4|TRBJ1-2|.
CASSFGDILHTF
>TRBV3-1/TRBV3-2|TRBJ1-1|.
CASSQDRGNTEAFF
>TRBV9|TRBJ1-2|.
CASSVGSYGYTF